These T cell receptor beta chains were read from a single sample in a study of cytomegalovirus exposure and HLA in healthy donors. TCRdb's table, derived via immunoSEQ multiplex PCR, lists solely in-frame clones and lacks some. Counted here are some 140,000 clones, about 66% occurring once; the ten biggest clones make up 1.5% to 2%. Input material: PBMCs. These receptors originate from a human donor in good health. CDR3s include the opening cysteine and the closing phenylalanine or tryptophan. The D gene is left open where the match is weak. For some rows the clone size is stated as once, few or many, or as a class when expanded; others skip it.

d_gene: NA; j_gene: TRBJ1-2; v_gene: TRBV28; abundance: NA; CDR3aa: CASRYPSGGPLYGYTF; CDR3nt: TGTGCCAGCAGATACCCGTCGGGGGGTCCCCTCTATGGCTACACCTTC
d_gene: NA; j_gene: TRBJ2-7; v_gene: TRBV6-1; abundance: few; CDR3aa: CAIRPDRWVSYEQYF; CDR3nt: TGTGCCATCCGCCCCGACAGGTGGGTATCCTACGAGCAGTACTTC
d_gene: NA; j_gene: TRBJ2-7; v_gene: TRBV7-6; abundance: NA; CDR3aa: CASSLALAPAYEQYF; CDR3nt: TGTGCCAGCAGCTTAGCGCTAGCGCCGGCCTACGAGCAGTACTTC
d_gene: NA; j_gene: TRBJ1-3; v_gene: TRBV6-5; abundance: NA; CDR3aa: CASRKDTSGNTIYF; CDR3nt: TGTGCCAGCAGGAAAGACACCTCTGGAAACACCATATATTTT
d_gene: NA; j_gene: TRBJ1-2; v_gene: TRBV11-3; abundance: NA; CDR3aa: CASSLDTRYGYTF; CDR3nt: TGTGCCAGCAGCTTAGACACTCGCTATGGCTACACCTTC
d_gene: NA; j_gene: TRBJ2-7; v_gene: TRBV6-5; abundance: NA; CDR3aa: CASSEVNRVEEQYF; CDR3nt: TGTGCCAGCAGTGAAGTTAACAGGGTTGAGGAGCAGTACTTC
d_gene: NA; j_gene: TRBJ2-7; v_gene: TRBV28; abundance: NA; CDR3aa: CASSTVPPPNEQYF; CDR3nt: TGTGCCAGTTCAACTGTCCCCCCTCCGAACGAGCAGTACTTC
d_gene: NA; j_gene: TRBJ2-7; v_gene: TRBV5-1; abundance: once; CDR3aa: CASRDRQYEQYF; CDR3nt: TGCGCCAGCAGGGACAGACAATACGAGCAGTACTTC
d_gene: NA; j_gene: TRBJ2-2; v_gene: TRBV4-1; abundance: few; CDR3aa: CASSQERTSPGELFF; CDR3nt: TGCGCCAGCAGCCAAGAGCGAACTAGCCCCGGGGAGCTGTTTTTT
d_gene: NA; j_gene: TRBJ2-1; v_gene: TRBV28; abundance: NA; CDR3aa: CASSFFGSGEQFF; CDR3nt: TGTGCCAGCAGTTTTTTCGGGTCCGGTGAGCAGTTCTTC
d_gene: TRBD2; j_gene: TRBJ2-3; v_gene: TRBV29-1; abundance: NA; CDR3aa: CSVWASGTTDTQYF; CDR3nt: TGCAGCGTTTGGGCTAGCGGGACAACAGATACGCAGTATTTT
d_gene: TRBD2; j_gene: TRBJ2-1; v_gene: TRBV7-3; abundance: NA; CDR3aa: CASSPRLAGPQSAYNEQFF; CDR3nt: TGTGCCAGCAGCCCTCGACTAGCGGGTCCCCAGTCGGCTTACAATGAGCAGTTCTTC
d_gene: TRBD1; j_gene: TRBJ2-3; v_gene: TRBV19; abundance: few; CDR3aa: CASSIPGQGSADTQYF; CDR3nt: TGTGCCAGTAGTATACCGGGACAGGGGAGCGCAGATACGCAGTATTTT
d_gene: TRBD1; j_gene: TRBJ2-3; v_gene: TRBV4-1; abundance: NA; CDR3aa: CASSQWDRGVSDTQYF; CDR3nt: TGCGCCAGCAGCCAATGGGACAGGGGGGTATCAGATACGCAGTATTTT
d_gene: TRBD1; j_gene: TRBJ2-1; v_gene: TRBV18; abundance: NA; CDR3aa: CASSTGTANEQFF; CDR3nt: TGTGCCAGCTCAACAGGGACAGCCAATGAGCAGTTCTTC
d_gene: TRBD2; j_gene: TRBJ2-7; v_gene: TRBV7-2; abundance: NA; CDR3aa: CASSSYGTSGSYEQYF; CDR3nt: TGTGCCAGCAGCTCGTACGGGACTAGCGGATCCTACGAGCAGTACTTC
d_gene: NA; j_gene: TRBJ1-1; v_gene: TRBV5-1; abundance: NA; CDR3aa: CASSLQVRNTEAFF; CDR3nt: TGCGCCAGCAGCTTACAGGTGCGAAACACTGAAGCTTTCTTT
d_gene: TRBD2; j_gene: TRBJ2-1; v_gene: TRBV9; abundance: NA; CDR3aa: CASSISGSPYNEQFF; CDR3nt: TGTGCCAGCAGCATTAGCGGGAGCCCGTACAATGAGCAGTTCTTC
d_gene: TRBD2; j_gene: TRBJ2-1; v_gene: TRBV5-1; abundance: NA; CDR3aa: CASSLLAVSYNEQFF; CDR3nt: TGCGCCAGCAGCTTACTAGCGGTCTCCTACAATGAGCAGTTCTTC
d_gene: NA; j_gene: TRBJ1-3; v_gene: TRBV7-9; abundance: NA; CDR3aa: CASSSTGTPGDLLGNTIYF; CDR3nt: TGTGCCAGCAGCTCCACCGGGACCCCGGGGGATTTACTGGGAAACACCATATATTTT
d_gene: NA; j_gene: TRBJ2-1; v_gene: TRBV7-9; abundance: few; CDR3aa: CASSPHLVF; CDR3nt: TGTGCCAGCAGCCCTCACTTGGTCTTC
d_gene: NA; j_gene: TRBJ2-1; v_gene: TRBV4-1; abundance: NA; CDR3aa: CASSQVGRAYNEQFF; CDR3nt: TGCGCCAGCAGCCAAGTCGGCAGGGCCTACAATGAGCAGTTCTTC
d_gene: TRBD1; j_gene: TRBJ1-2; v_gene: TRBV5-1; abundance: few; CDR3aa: CASSSPTGPTEGYTF; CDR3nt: TGCGCCAGCAGCTCCCCGACAGGGCCTACGGAGGGCTACACCTTC
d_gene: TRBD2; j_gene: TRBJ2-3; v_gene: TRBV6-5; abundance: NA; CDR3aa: CASTRGTREGDTQYF; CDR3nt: TGTGCCAGCACTAGGGGGACTAGAGAGGGGGATACGCAGTATTTT
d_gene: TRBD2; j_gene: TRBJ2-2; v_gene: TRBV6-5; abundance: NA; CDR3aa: CASSYAPSGWGGELFF; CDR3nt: TGTGCCAGCAGTTACGCACCTAGCGGGTGGGGCGGGGAGCTGTTTTTT
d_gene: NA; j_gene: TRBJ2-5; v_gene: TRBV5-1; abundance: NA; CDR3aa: CASSPLGGSETQYF; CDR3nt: TGCGCCAGCAGTCCGCTTGGGGGGTCGGAGACCCAGTACTTC
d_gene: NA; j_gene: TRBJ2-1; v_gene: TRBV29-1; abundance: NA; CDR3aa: CSVGPVSYNEQFF; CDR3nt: TGCAGCGTTGGTCCAGTTTCCTACAATGAGCAGTTCTTC
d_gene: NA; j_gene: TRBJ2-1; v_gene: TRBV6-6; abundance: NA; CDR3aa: CASNLLADDEQFF; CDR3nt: TGTGCCAGCAATCTACTAGCCGACGATGAGCAGTTCTTC
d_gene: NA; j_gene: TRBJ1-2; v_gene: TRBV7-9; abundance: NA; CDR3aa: CASTEDINYGYTF; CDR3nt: TGTGCCAGCACTGAGGACATTAACTATGGCTACACCTTC
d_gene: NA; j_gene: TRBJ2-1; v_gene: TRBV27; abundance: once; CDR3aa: CASRRLDHSYNEQFF; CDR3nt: TGTGCCAGCAGACGACTCGACCACTCCTACAATGAGCAGTTCTTC
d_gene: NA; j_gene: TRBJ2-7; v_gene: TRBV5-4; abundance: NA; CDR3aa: CASSSRGELYEQYF; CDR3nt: TGTGCCAGCAGTTCCCGGGGAGAGCTCTACGAGCAGTACTTC
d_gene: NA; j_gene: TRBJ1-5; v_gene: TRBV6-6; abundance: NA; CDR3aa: CASSYSRLSPESIDF; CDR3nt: TGTGCCAGCAGTTACTCGAGGCTGAGCCCGGAAAGCATCGATTTT
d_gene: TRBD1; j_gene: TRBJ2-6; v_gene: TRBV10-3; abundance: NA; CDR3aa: CAISDQGALGANVLTF; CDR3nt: TGTGCCATCAGTGATCAGGGGGCGCTTGGGGCCAACGTCCTGACTTTC
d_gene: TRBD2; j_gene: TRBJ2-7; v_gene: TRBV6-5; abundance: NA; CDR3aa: CASSYSAAGVSYEQYF; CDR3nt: TGTGCCAGCAGTTACTCGGCAGCGGGAGTGTCCTACGAGCAGTACTTC
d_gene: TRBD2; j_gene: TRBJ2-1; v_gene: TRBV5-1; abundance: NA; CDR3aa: CASSSGGGSVSSYNEQFF; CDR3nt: TGCGCCAGCAGCTCAGGCGGGGGGAGCGTGAGCTCCTACAATGAGCAGTTCTTC
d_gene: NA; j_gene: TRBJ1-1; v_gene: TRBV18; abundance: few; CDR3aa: CASSPIVRGGTEAFF; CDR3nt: TGTGCCAGCTCACCAATTGTTCGGGGGGGCACTGAAGCTTTCTTT
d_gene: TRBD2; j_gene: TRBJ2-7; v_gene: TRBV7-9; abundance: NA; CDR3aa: CASSLEVAGGEQYF; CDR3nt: TGTGCCAGCAGCTTAGAGGTAGCGGGAGGCGAGCAGTACTTC
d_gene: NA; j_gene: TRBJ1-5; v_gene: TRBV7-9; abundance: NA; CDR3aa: CASSAGTLSNQPQHF; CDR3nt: TGTGCCAGCAGTGCTGGGACTCTCAGCAATCAGCCCCAGCATTTT
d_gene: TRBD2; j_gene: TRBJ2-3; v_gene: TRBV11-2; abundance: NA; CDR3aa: CASSRRLAGGLDTQYF; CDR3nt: TGTGCCAGCAGCCGGCGACTAGCGGGAGGGCTTGATACGCAGTATTTT
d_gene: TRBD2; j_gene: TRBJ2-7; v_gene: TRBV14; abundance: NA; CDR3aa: CASSLTTGTSRSYEQYF; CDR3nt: TGTGCCAGCAGCCTTACAACCGGGACTAGCAGATCCTACGAGCAGTACTTC
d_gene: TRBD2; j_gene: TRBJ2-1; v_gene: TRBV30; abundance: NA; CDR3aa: CAWSGLAGGNEQFF; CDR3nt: TGTGCCTGGAGTGGTCTAGCGGGAGGGAATGAGCAGTTCTTC
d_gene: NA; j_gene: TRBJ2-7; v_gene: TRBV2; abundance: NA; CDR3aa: CASSGGGRGRSYEQYF; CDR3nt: TGTGCCAGCAGTGGTGGGGGACGGGGGAGGTCCTACGAGCAGTACTTC
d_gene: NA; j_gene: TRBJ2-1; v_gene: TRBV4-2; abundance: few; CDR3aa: CASSQVGGRAYNEQFF; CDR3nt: TGTGCCAGCAGCCAAGTTGGGGGGAGAGCATACAATGAGCAGTTCTTC
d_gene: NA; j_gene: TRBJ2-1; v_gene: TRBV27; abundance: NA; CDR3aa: CASSDGTYTYNEQFF; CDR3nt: TGTGCCAGCAGTGATGGGACATACACTTACAATGAGCAGTTCTTC
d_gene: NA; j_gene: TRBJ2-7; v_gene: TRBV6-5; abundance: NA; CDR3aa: CASSASHSSYEQYF; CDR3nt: TGTGCCAGCAGCGCCTCTCACAGCTCCTACGAGCAGTACTTC
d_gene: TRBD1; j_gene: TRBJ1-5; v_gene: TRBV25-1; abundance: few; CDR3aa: CASSGTGGPQPQHF; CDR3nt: TGTGCCAGCAGTGGAACAGGGGGCCCTCAGCCCCAGCATTTT
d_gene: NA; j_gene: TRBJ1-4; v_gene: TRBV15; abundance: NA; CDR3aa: CATSRGTGTLLFF; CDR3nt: TGTGCCACCAGCAGAGGAACAGGGACGCTCCTGTTTTTT
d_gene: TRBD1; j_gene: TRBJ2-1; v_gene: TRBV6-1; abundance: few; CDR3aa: CASSATGYYEQFF; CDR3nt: TGTGCCAGCAGTGCGACAGGGTACTATGAGCAGTTCTTC
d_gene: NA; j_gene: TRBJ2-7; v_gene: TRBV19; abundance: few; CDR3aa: CASSITPGETEYYEQYF; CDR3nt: TGTGCCAGTAGTATCACCCCTGGGGAGACGGAATACTACGAGCAGTACTTC
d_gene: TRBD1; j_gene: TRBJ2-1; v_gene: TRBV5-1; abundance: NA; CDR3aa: CASRSTGGGYNEQFF; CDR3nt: TGCGCCAGCAGATCCACAGGGGGCGGTTACAATGAGCAGTTCTTC
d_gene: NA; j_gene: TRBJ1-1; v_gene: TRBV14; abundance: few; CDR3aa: CASSQDWGGTEAFF; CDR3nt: TGTGCCAGCAGCCAAGATTGGGGGGGCACTGAAGCTTTCTTT
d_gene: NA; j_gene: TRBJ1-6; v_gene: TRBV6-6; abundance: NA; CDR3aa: CASSYTGSDSPLHF; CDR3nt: TGTGCCAGCAGTTACACAGGGTCGGATTCACCCCTCCACTTT
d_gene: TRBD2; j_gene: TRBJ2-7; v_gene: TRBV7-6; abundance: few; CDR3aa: CASSYEETSGSYEQYF; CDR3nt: TGTGCCAGCAGCTACGAGGAGACTAGCGGGAGTTACGAGCAGTACTTC
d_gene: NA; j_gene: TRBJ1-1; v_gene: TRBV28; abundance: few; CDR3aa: CASSSPTTEAFF; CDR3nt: TGTGCCAGCAGTTCTCCTACCACTGAAGCTTTCTTT
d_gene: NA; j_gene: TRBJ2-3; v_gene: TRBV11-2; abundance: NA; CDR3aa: CASSLDEFTDTQYF; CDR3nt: TGTGCCAGCAGCTTAGACGAGTTCACAGATACGCAGTATTTT
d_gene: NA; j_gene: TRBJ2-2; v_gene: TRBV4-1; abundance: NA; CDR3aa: CASSQDPAENTGELFF; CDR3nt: TGCGCCAGCAGCCAAGATCCAGCGGAAAACACCGGGGAGCTGTTTTTT
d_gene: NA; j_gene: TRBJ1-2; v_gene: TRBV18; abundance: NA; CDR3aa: CASSPAGTSNYGYTF; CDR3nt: TGTGCCAGCTCACCAGCTGGGACAAGCAACTATGGCTACACCTTC